What follows are 24 T cell receptor beta chains derived from one specimen sequenced in a study of blood T cell repertoires in COVID-19. The table came from immunoSEQ multiplex PCR; TCRdb's copy has only in-frame clones and leaves some out. The sample holds about 260,000 clones, 91% seen once. What was sequenced was peripheral blood. The receptors originated from a person aged 18 to 35 with COVID-19, enrolled during active disease.

The genes are TRBV2 and TRBJ2-5, with 7 nucleotides matching TRBD2. The junction had 6 bases not matched to a gene; V was cut back by 1 base and J by 4 bases. Germline values: CDR1 SNHLY, CDR2 FYNNEI. CDR3 length: 15 residues. For the CDR3, the DNA is TGTGCCAGCAGTGAAGGTGGGAGGGCCACAGAGACCCAGTACTTC. This encodes CASSEGGRATETQYF.

This clone was counted only a few times. The chain combines TRBV6-5 with TRBJ1-2; D ambiguous. The CDR3 spans 11 residues. V lost 7 bases and J 8 bases, leaving 11 bases between the germline ends. Germline V lookup: CDR1 MNHEY, CDR2 SVGAGI. The CDR3 bases are TGTGCCAGCACGCGGGGAGGAGGCTACACCTTC. It codes for CASTRGGGYTF.

The genes are TRBV28 and TRBJ1-5; no definite D call. Germline loops: CDR1 MDHEN, CDR2 SYDVKM. CDR3 length: 13 residues. The germline V and J ends were trimmed by 7 bases and 3 bases, with 10 bases remaining between them. Here the CDR3 reads CASTSLYNQPQHF. The CDR3 nucleotides are TGTGCCAGCACCTCTCTCTACAATCAGCCCCAGCATTTT.

The chain couples TRBV11-2 to TRBJ2-3; 9 nucleotides match TRBD2. The V gene's germline CDR1 is SGHAT and CDR2 FQNNGV. With 4 bases clipped from V and 2 bases from J, the junction kept 7 bases outside the gene matches. CDR3 length: 16 residues. CDR3: CASSSTSGGFTDTQYF. The CDR3, as DNA: TGTGCCAGCAGCTCGACTAGCGGTGGGTTCACAGATACGCAGTATTTT. Full variable domain (remainder filled in from reference TRBV11-2 and TRBJ2-3): EAGVAQSPRYKIIEKRQSVAFWCNPISGHATLYWYQQILGQGPKLLIQFQNNGVVDDSQLPKDRFSAERLKGVDSTLKIQPAKLEDSAVYLCASSSTSGGFTDTQYFGPGTRLTVL.

The chain links TRBV11-2 to TRBJ2-5, with D unclear. V was cut by 2 bases and J by 0 bases, with 10 bases left in between. The CDR3 sequence is 15 residues long. Germline CDR1 is SGHAT and CDR2 is FQNNGV. The CDR3 nucleotides are TGTGCCAGCAGCTTAAATCTTGGGCACCAAGAGACCCAGTACTTC. Encoded protein: CASSLNLGHQETQYF. Based on the CDR3 plus reference TRBV11-2 and TRBJ2-5, the full variable domain is EAGVAQSPRYKIIEKRQSVAFWCNPISGHATLYWYQQILGQGPKLLIQFQNNGVVDDSQLPKDRFSAERLKGVDSTLKIQPAKLEDSAVYLCASSLNLGHQETQYFGPGTRLLVL.

The chain carries TRBV4-1 and TRBJ2-7; maybe TRBD2 (5 bases). V was shortened by 0 bases and J by 3 bases, with 12 bases between the two germline ends. The length of the CDR3 is 15 residues. Germline loops: CDR1 MGHRA, CDR2 YSYEKL. The CDR3 reads CASSQDPDYSYEQYF. The CDR3 nucleotides are TGCGCCAGCAGCCAAGATCCAGACTACAGCTACGAGCAGTACTTC.

V gene TRBV29-1 combines with J gene TRBJ2-1; the D gene is possibly TRBD1 (6 bases). The CDR3 covers 11 residues. CDR1 is SQVTM, CDR2 ANQGSEA, per germline. The V gene lost 2 bases and the J gene lost 7 bases, with 6 bases spanning the gap. In DNA, the CDR3 is TGCAGCGTTGAACAGGGGAATGAGCAGTTCTTC. This encodes CSVEQGNEQFF.

The rearrangement uses TRBV27 and TRBJ2-1; tentatively, D is TRBD2 (6 bases). The CDR3 loop spans 14 amino acids. Germline values: CDR1 MNHEY, CDR2 SMNVEV (reference sequence). V lost 7 bases and J lost 5, with 15 bases in between. CDR3 protein: CASNPTRMDNEQFF. The CDR3 nucleotides are TGTGCCAGCAACCCGACTAGAATGGACAATGAGCAGTTCTTC.

This rearrangement joins TRBV4-3 to TRBJ2-3; the match to TRBD2 covers 13 bases. The CDR3 length is 17 residues. The V gene's germline CDR1 is LGHNA and CDR2 YSLEER. V gave up 0 bases and J gave up 2 bases; unmatched junction bases: 2. DNA for the CDR3: TGCGCCAGCAGCCAAGAGGGACTAGCGGGACTCACAGATACGCAGTATTTT. Translated, it gives CASSQEGLAGLTDTQYF.

This clone was recorded once. The chain employs TRBV6-5 and TRBJ2-5; D is uncertain. Trimming pared 6 bases from V and 3 bases from J, leaving 8 bases between. The length of the CDR3 is 12 residues. Per germline, CDR1 MNHEY and CDR2 SVGAGI. CDR3 DNA: TGTGCCAGCAGCCGGGTAAAAGAGACCCAGTACTTC. Its protein is CASSRVKETQYF.

About this clone itself: The junction differs from germline at one of its ends, possibly a read error. This chain connects TRBV12-5 to TRBJ2-1; possible D gene TRBD1, 5 bases. The CDR3 has 15 residues. Germline V gives CDR1 LGHNT, CDR2 FRNRAP. The CDR3, as DNA: TGTGCTAGCGGTTCCGGGCAGGGTCTTTACAATGAGCAGTTCTTC. This gives the protein CASGSGQGLYNEQFF.

The rearrangement joins TRBV6-2 or TRBV6-3 to TRBJ2-1, with 7 positions matching TRBD1. V was clipped by 6 bases and J by 9 bases; unmatched bases: 17. Germline CDR1 is MNHEY and CDR2 is SVGEGT. The CDR3 is made up of 16 amino acids. This CDR3 is CASSLTGQFGISEQFF. The CDR3, as DNA: TGTGCCAGCAGCCTTACGGGACAGTTCGGGATTAGTGAGCAGTTCTTC.

The V call is TRBV7-3, the J call TRBJ2-1; 7 nucleotides line up with TRBD2. Germline values: CDR1 SGHTA, CDR2 FQGTGA. J lost 7 bases, V lost 2 bases, and 5 bases had no gene match. This CDR3 has 14 amino acids. In DNA, the CDR3 is TGTGCCAGCAGCTTAGGACTAGTGGGGAATGAGCAGTTCTTC. Encoded protein: CASSLGLVGNEQFF. The full variable domain, rest sourced from reference TRBV7-3 and TRBJ2-1, is GAGVSQTPSNKVTEKGKYVELRCDPISGHTALYWYRQSLGQGPEFLIYFQGTGAADDSGLPNDRFFAVRPEGSVSTLKIQRTERGDSAVYLCASSLGLVGNEQFFGPGTRLTVL.

V and J are TRBV27 and TRBJ2-1; D unresolved. This CDR3 has 14 residues. Germline lookup yields CDR1 MNHEY and CDR2 SMNVEV (reference sequence). V lost 7 bases to trimming and J lost 4 bases, with 14 bases between them. In DNA, the CDR3 is TGTGCCAGCACCCTAACCGTTCATTACAATGAGCAGTTCTTC. Amino acid sequence: CASTLTVHYNEQFF.

The rearrangement links TRBV28 to TRBJ1-1; the D gene is possibly TRBD1 (5 bases). Germline V gene lookup returns CDR1 MDHEN and CDR2 SYDVKM. CDR3 length: 12 amino acids. V was cut by 5 bases and J by 9 bases, with 13 bases left in between. CDR3 nucleotides: TGTGCCAGCAGTCCCGGGGGAATGAAAGCTTTCTTT. Amino acids: CASSPGGMKAFF.

This clone was recorded once. The V call is TRBV4-1, the J call TRBJ1-3, with no clear D. V lost 2 bases, J lost 3 bases, and 11 bases lay in between. The CDR3 extends over 15 amino acids. CDR1 and CDR2 from the germline V gene are MGHRA and YSYEKL. The CDR3 DNA reads as TGCGCCAGCAGCCAATTTTCACATTATGGAAACACCATATATTTT. Translated, it gives CASSQFSHYGNTIYF.

The V gene is TRBV9, the J gene TRBJ2-3, with 10 bases identical to TRBD2. Germline CDR1 SGDLS, CDR2 YYNGEE. V shed 4 bases, J shed 1 base, and the junction held 3 bases outside the gene matches. The CDR3 loop spans 15 amino acids. The CDR3 spells CASSQGLAGTDTQYF. The CDR3, as DNA: TGTGCCAGCAGCCAAGGACTAGCGGGCACAGATACGCAGTATTTT.

This chain links TRBV25-1 with TRBJ2-7, with D perhaps TRBD2 (6 bases). This CDR3 has 15 amino acids. Germline CDR1 is MGHDK and CDR2 is SYGVNS. Trimming removed 8 bases at V and 3 bases at J, with 20 bases between. CDR3 sequence reads: CASLGRAGLIYEQYF. DNA for the CDR3: TGTGCCAGCCTAGGGCGAGCGGGCCTTATCTACGAGCAGTACTTC.

CDR3 sequence reads: CASSPRDNQETQYF. The CDR3 DNA follows: TGTGCCAGCAGCCCCCGGGACAACCAAGAGACCCAGTACTTC. The rearrangement uses TRBV9 and TRBJ2-5, with a tentative D call TRBD1 (6 bases). Germline CDR1 SGDLS, CDR2 YYNGEE. The V end lost 4 bases, the J end lost 0 bases, and 10 bases lay between the germline ends. The CDR3 extends over 14 amino acids.

This chain joins TRBV12-5 and TRBJ2-1; 8 positions match TRBD2. The trim removed 4 bases at V and 8 bases at J, leaving 13 bases unmatched. Germline CDR1 and CDR2: LGHNT and FRNRAP. The CDR3 totals 16 residues. The CDR3 loop reads CASGYGSGSFWDEQFF. The CDR3 DNA reads TGTGCTAGTGGTTACGGGAGCGGGAGCTTTTGGGATGAGCAGTTCTTC.

This chain links TRBV18 with TRBJ2-7; 11 positions match TRBD1. In germline, CDR1 is KGHSH, CDR2 LQKENI. The CDR3 length is 14 residues. V gave up 4 bases and J gave up 2 bases; unmatched junction bases: 1. The CDR3 nucleotides are TGTGCCAGCTCACTGGACAGGGGGCCCTACGAGCAGTACTTC. Its protein product is CASSLDRGPYEQYF. The entire variable domain, with the rest obtained from reference TRBV18 and TRBJ2-7, is as follows: NAGVMQNPRHLVRRRGQEARLRCSPMKGHSHVYWYRQLPEEGLKFMVYLQKENIIDESGMPKERFSAEFPKEGPSILRIQQVVRGDSAAYFCASSLDRGPYEQYFGPGTRLTVT.

The rearrangement links TRBV2 to TRBJ2-7, with TRBD2 matching 7 bases. The CDR3 is made up of 16 amino acids. Trimming at V came to 8 bases and at J to 2 bases, leaving 15 bases not matched to a gene. Germline CDR1 and CDR2: SNHLY and FYNNEI. Here the CDR3 reads CASSGLVSGIPYEQYF. The CDR3 coding sequence is TGTGCCAGCTCAGGACTAGTTTCGGGTATCCCCTACGAGCAGTACTTC.

The chain uses TRBV19 and TRBJ2-2, with D possibly TRBD1 on 6 matching bases. CDR3 length equals 13 residues. The V and J ends lost 7 bases and 3 bases respectively, with 9 bases between them. The germline CDR1 and CDR2 sequences are LNHDA and SQIVND (reference sequence). The CDR3 sequence is CASNHRDTGELFF. The DNA of the CDR3 is TGTGCCAGTAACCACAGGGACACCGGGGAGCTGTTTTTT.

This rearrangement joins TRBV6-5 to TRBJ2-2; D perhaps matches TRBD1 (5 bases). The ends were cut back, 0 bases at V and 8 bases at J, with 16 bases in the middle. CDR1 is MNHEY and CDR2 is SVGAGI in the germline V gene. This CDR3 is built from 16 residues. The CDR3 nucleotides are TGTGCCAGCAGTTACTCGCTCCAGGGCTCTAGTGGGGAGCTGTTTTTT. Its translation is CASSYSLQGSSGELFF.